The 3 T cell receptor beta chains given below trace back to one sample, sequenced in a study of T-cell memory formation after mild COVID-19. TCRdb re-called the 5' RACE reads through MiXCR, storing one row per CDR3 protein. The data contain about 250,000 distinct CDR3 sequences, over 15% of them singletons. Sequencing was done on a sample of PBMCs or a T cell subset sorted from them (not recorded which). Receptors originate from a man younger than 35 who had mild COVID-19 (a few samples of this study predate the infection). Cell type and time point are not known.

This clonotype showed up just a few times. The rearrangement joins TRBV7-9 to TRBJ1-2; 8 bases align to TRBD1. CDR3 size: 14 residues. The junction had 1 base not matched to a gene; V was cut back by 0 bases and J by 4 bases. CDR1 is SEHNR and CDR2 is FQNEAQ in the germline V gene (reference sequence). The chain's CDR3 is CASSLATGGYGYTF. The CDR3, as DNA: TGTGCCAGCAGCTTAGCTACAGGGGGCTATGGCTACACCTTC.

This clonotype was seen a single time. The J gene is TRBJ1-5, the V gene TRBV15; D may be TRBD1 (5 bases). The CDR3 has 13 amino acids. Trimming removed 1 base at V and 9 bases at J, with 10 bases between. The germline V gene encodes CDR1 LNHNV and CDR2 YYDKDF (reference sequence). The CDR3 reads CATSRGGGRPQHF. CDR3 in DNA: TGTGCCACCAGCAGAGGTGGGGGTCGGCCCCAGCATTTT. Full variable domain (missing parts from reference TRBV15 and TRBJ1-5): DAMVIQNPRYQVTQFGKPVTLSCSQTLNHNVMYWYQQKSSQAPKLLFHYYDKDFNNEADTPDNFQSRRPNTSFCFLDIRSPGLGDTAMYLCATSRGGGRPQHFGDGTRLSIL.

The V gene is TRBV6-6, the J gene TRBJ2-5; D is unclear. Germline lookup yields CDR1 MNHNY and CDR2 SVGAGI (reference sequence). The CDR3 length is 13 residues. V was shortened by 7 bases and J by 5 bases, with 14 bases between the two germline ends. The CDR3 DNA is TGTGCCAGCACCCCGTTTGGCTACGAGACCCAGTACTTC. This translates into CASTPFGYETQYF.